This TCR beta chain was identified during a study of blood T cells in healthy people across ages. Broader study findings: When set beside aged donors, long-lived donors presented more naive CD4+ cells and higher diversity.

The second PCR ran roughly 7 to 11 cycles with a sample-barcoded 5' primer and J-beta primers. TCRdb ran MiXCR on the 5' RACE reads and lists one entry per CDR3 protein. This table holds about 1,400,000 distinct CDR3 sequences, 59% found once. Comment on this clonotype: Its antigen is undetermined. Compared with germline, one end of the junction differs, possibly owing to a read error.

CDR1 and CDR2 (germline): DFQATT, SNEGSKA (reference sequence). CDR3 length: 18 residues. Per individual sample, total RNA of at least 6 micrograms was extracted. The clonotype originates from a man aged 18 to 29 in good health. The sequenced sample consisted of blood. This sequence joins TRBV20-1 and TRBJ2-5, with 11 nucleotides matching TRBD2. The CDR3 sequence is CSAKTLGGTSGLQGTQYF. In DNA form, the CDR3 reads TGCAGTGCTAAAACACTGGGGGGGACTAGCGGACTACAAGGGACCCAGTACTTC.